Presented here are 25 T cell receptor beta chains from one specimen sequenced in a study of T cell responses to AZD1222 COVID-19 vaccine. TCRdb's copy holds only in-frame clones and misses some; the assay was immunoSEQ multiplex PCR. The table has about 120,000 clones, around 92% seen once. Sample: peripheral blood, taken on day 0 of AZD1222 vaccination. The receptors were sampled from an adult in good health.

The V call is TRBV9, the J call TRBJ1-6; D is possibly TRBD1 (5 bases). The V gene's germline CDR1 is SGDLS and CDR2 YYNGEE. V was shortened by 3 bases and J by 1 base, with 11 bases between the two germline ends. The CDR3 contains 16 residues. CDR3: CASSAGIGSYNSPLHF. For the CDR3, the DNA is TGTGCCAGCAGCGCAGGGATAGGATCCTATAATTCACCCCTCCACTTT. The full variable domain, its missing parts supplied by reference TRBV9 and TRBJ1-6, is DSGVTQTPKHLITATGQRVTLRCSPRSGDLSVYWYQQSLDQGLQFLIQYYNGEERAKGNILERFSAQQFPDLHSELNLSSLELGDSALYFCASSAGIGSYNSPLHFGNGTRLTVT.

V gene TRBV30 combines with J gene TRBJ1-5; D gene unclear. CDR3 length equals 14 residues. The germline CDR1 and CDR2 sequences are GTSNPN and SVGIG (reference sequence). Trimming shortened V by 8 bases and J by 0 bases, and 14 bases separated the two germline ends. The CDR3 DNA is TGTGCCGGATCAACAAAGCTTAGCAATCAGCCCCAGCATTTT. This encodes CAGSTKLSNQPQHF.

The V call is TRBV27, the J call TRBJ2-1; 7 positions agree with TRBD2. The length of the CDR3 is 16 residues. Germline CDR1 and CDR2: MNHEY and SMNVEV (reference sequence). Trimming cost V 2 bases and J 8 bases; bases outside gene matches: 12. As DNA, the CDR3 is TGTGCCAGCAGTTTAACTGGACTAGAAAGTTGGTATGAGCAGTTCTTC. It specifies CASSLTGLESWYEQFF.

The genes are TRBV28 and TRBJ2-7; TRBD2 is a possible D gene (6 bases). V lost 6 bases and J lost 3, with 15 bases in between. CDR3 length: 14 amino acids. Germline values: CDR1 MDHEN, CDR2 SYDVKM. The CDR3: CASRSREPYYEQYF. In DNA, the CDR3 is TGTGCCAGCAGATCGCGGGAACCCTACTACGAGCAGTACTTC.

The J gene is TRBJ2-3, the V gene TRBV3-1 (or the pseudogene TRBV3-2); tentative D call: TRBD2 (6 bases). The germline V gene has CDR1 LGHDT and CDR2 YNNKEL (reference sequence). The CDR3 length is 17 residues. V gave up 2 bases and J gave up 0 bases, with 15 bases separating them. CDR3: CASSQRHGGDSTDTQYF. CDR3 coding DNA: TGTGCCAGCAGCCAAAGACACGGAGGGGATAGCACAGATACGCAGTATTTT.

The chain uses TRBV3-1 (or the pseudogene TRBV3-2) and TRBJ2-7, with 10 nucleotides matching TRBD1. Germline CDR1 LGHDT, CDR2 YNNKEL (reference sequence). This CDR3 is built from 14 residues. With 2 bases clipped from V and 7 bases from J, the junction kept 5 bases outside the gene matches. The CDR3 region has the DNA TGTGCCAGCAGCCAACCGGGACAGGGGCGGGAGCAGTACTTC. It translates to CASSQPGQGREQYF.

The chain links TRBV27 to TRBJ2-1, with 8 bases aligning to TRBD1. The CDR3 is made up of 21 amino acids. V lost 6 bases to trimming and J lost 0 bases; unmatched junction nucleotides: 22. Germline CDR1 reads MNHEY; CDR2 reads SMNVEV (reference sequence). CDR3 protein: CASSFPSPGQVPLYSYNEQFF. The CDR3 DNA is TGTGCCAGCAGCTTTCCTTCTCCGGGACAGGTGCCTCTCTACTCCTACAATGAGCAGTTCTTC.

The chain uses TRBV27 and TRBJ1-1, with D hard to call. The V gene lost 4 bases and the J gene lost 7 bases, with 13 bases spanning the gap. The CDR3 loop spans 13 amino acids. In germline, CDR1 is MNHEY, CDR2 SMNVEV (reference sequence). The CDR3 reads CASSSLPGREAFF. The CDR3 nucleotides read TGTGCCAGCAGTTCCCTCCCAGGCCGTGAAGCTTTCTTT.

The rearrangement joins TRBV4-3 to TRBJ1-2; D uncertain. The CDR3 has 16 residues. With 0 bases removed from V and 1 base from J, the gap between germline ends came to 12 bases. Looked up from germline, CDR1 is LGHNA and CDR2 is YSLEER. Here the CDR3 DNA reads TGCGCCAGCAGCCAAGATAGAACTTTAAGTAACTATGGCTACACCTTC. Translated: CASSQDRTLSNYGYTF.

This sequence joins TRBV7-7 and TRBJ1-1, with a tentative D call TRBD1 (6 bases). The CDR3 loop spans 13 amino acids. CDR1 and CDR2 (germline): SSHAT, FNYEAQ (reference sequence). Deletions cut 2 bases from V and 5 bases from J, with 9 bases between. CDR3: CASSLRQETEAFF. CDR3 nucleotides: TGTGCCAGCAGCTTACGACAGGAGACTGAAGCTTTCTTT.

This clone occurred once. Other DNA sequences in this specimen translate into the identical CDR3. The chain is built from TRBV12-3 or TRBV12-4 and TRBJ2-3, with D uncertain. The CDR3 loop spans 13 amino acids. Trimming pared 3 bases from V and 14 bases from J, leaving 18 bases between. In DNA, the CDR3 is TGTGCCAGCAGTTTTGGAGAAAACCGAGCAGTGTATTTT. Amino acid sequence: CASSFGENRAVYF.

J is TRBJ2-3 and V is TRBV10-2, with 8 bases matching TRBD2. V shed 4 bases and J 2 bases; nucleotides not matched to a gene: 5. This CDR3 region has 15 residues. The germline gives CDR1 WSHSY, CDR2 SAAADI. CDR3 DNA sequence: TGCGCCAGCAGTGTACGGGGGGGGTCCACAGATACGCAGTATTTT. Encoded protein: CASSVRGGSTDTQYF.

The V gene is TRBV12-3 or TRBV12-4, the J gene TRBJ1-2; D call uncertain. Trimming took 3 bases from V and 2 from J, leaving 7 bases between them. The CDR3 extends over 13 amino acids. CDR3 sequence (DNA): TGTGCCAGCAGTTTCGCGGGGAACTATGGCTACACCTTC. It translates to CASSFAGNYGYTF.

The chain links TRBV5-6 to TRBJ2-7, with a tentative D call TRBD2 (6 bases). Germline CDR1 and CDR2: SGHDT and YYEEEE. The length of the CDR3 is 15 residues. V shed 1 base and J shed 4 bases, with 15 bases lying between them. The CDR3 protein is CASSLHLAPDYEQYF. CDR3 in DNA: TGTGCCAGCAGCTTGCATCTAGCGCCGGATTACGAGCAGTACTTC.

The rearrangement uses TRBV30 and TRBJ2-7; no reliable D call. The CDR3 covers 13 residues. From germline, CDR1 is GTSNPN and CDR2 SVGIG (reference sequence). Trimming removed 0 bases at V and 2 bases at J, with 8 bases between. CDR3 protein: CAWSVVIPYEQYF. Here the CDR3 DNA reads TGTGCCTGGAGTGTAGTGATTCCCTACGAGCAGTACTTC.

V usage is TRBV7-2 and J usage is TRBJ1-1; possible D gene TRBD1, 5 bases. V lost 5 bases to trimming and J lost 6 bases, with 13 bases between them. There are 13 residues in the CDR3. In germline, CDR1 is SGHTA, CDR2 FQGNSA. The DNA for the CDR3 is TGTGCCAGCAGCACACAACCGGGGGCTGAAGCTTTCTTT. As protein: CASSTQPGAEAFF.

The rearrangement joins TRBV6-7 to TRBJ1-1; D is ambiguous. TRBV6-7 is filed as an ORF, its function uncertain. The CDR3 loop spans 10 amino acids. V was shortened by 10 bases and J by 4 bases, with 7 bases between the two germline ends. CDR3: CAKTGTEAFF. The DNA for the CDR3 is TGTGCCAAGACGGGCACTGAAGCTTTCTTT.

V gene TRBV27 combines with J gene TRBJ2-1, with D perhaps TRBD2 (5 bases). The CDR3 covers 14 residues. Germline V gives CDR1 MNHEY, CDR2 SMNVEV (reference sequence). Trimming left V 4 bases short and J 9 bases short, with 16 bases between. CDR3 nucleotide sequence: TGTGCCAGCAGTTCTGGACTCCCCGCGGGTGAGCAGTTCTTC. Protein sequence: CASSSGLPAGEQFF.

V usage is TRBV29-1 and J usage is TRBJ1-1; possible D gene TRBD1, 5 bases. Germline V lookup: CDR1 SQVTM, CDR2 ANQGSEA. This CDR3 is 12 amino acids long. Trimming removed 4 bases from V and 10 bases from J, with 16 bases in between. For the CDR3, the DNA is TGCAGCGTTGTAGTTACGACAGCGACAGCTTTCTTT. Translation gives CSVVVTTATAFF.

The chain carries TRBV6-2 or TRBV6-3 and TRBJ2-7; D gene unclear. Deletions cut 2 bases from V and 7 bases from J, with 12 bases between. The CDR3 sequence is 13 residues long. Germline CDR1 is MNHEY and CDR2 is SVGEGT. As DNA, the CDR3 is TGTGCCAGCAGTTACCTTGCGGAAGGGGAGCAGTACTTC. This sequence encodes CASSYLAEGEQYF.

V and J are TRBV9 and TRBJ2-7; TRBD2 agrees at 14 bases. The CDR3 spans 19 residues. V dropped 1 base and J dropped 3; count of bases not matched to a gene: 12. Germline V gene sequence: CDR1 SGDLS, CDR2 YYNGEE. The CDR3 loop is CASSVKMGTSGGPLYEQYF. The DNA for the CDR3 is TGTGCCAGCAGCGTAAAAATGGGGACTAGCGGGGGACCACTCTACGAGCAGTACTTC.

This clone appeared a single time. This chain uses TRBV4-1 with TRBJ1-1; D gene ambiguous. The CDR3 is 14 amino acids. V lost 0 bases and J lost 7, with 12 bases in between. CDR1 MGHRA and CDR2 YSYEKL come from the germline V gene. The DNA of the CDR3 is TGCGCCAGCAGCCAAGAAGAGGGCTTCGGTGAAGCTTTCTTT. Translating gives CASSQEEGFGEAFF.

This chain joins TRBV2 and TRBJ2-1; D tentatively fits TRBD1 or TRBD2 (5 bases each). The V gene's germline CDR1 is SNHLY and CDR2 FYNNEI. This CDR3 region has 15 residues. Trimming shortened V by 3 bases and J by 7 bases, and 16 bases separated the two germline ends. The chain's CDR3 is CASSDAKRGRNEQFF. Here the CDR3 DNA reads TGTGCCAGCAGTGATGCGAAGAGGGGTCGGAATGAGCAGTTCTTC.

The rearrangement uses TRBV7-2 and TRBJ1-1; D is perhaps TRBD1 (6 bases). Germline lookup yields CDR1 SGHTA and CDR2 FQGNSA. V lost 4 bases, J lost 4 bases, and 13 bases lay in between. This CDR3 contains 14 residues. CDR3 in DNA: TGTGCCAGCAGCTGGCCGCAGGGGAGCACTGAAGCTTTCTTT. Translation: CASSWPQGSTEAFF.

The V gene is TRBV4-3, the J gene TRBJ2-3; 7 bases agree with TRBD2. V shed 2 bases, J shed 8 bases, and the junction held 7 bases outside the gene matches. From germline, CDR1 is LGHNA and CDR2 YSLEER. This CDR3 has 14 amino acids. The CDR3 nucleotides read TGCGCCAGCAGCCAAACCCGGGACTACCTTACGCAGTATTTT. It yields the protein CASSQTRDYLTQYF.